One sample yielded the 8 T cell receptor beta chains listed below, sequenced in a study of shared clonotypes between healthy human individuals. CD45RO-negative, CCR7-selected cells formed the naive CD8 fraction, which excluded terminally differentiated effector memory CD45RA+ cells. Libraries were prepared by immunoSEQ multiplex PCR; TCRdb keeps only in-frame clonotypes and omits some of them. The data hold about 2 million clones, with about 95% observed a single time. Specimen: naive CD8+ T cells sorted from blood. The receptors derive from a man aged 18 to 35 in good health.

This chain joins TRBV6-1 and TRBJ1-3; the D is unclear. Trimming left V 0 bases short and J 0 bases short, with 12 bases between. Germline loops: CDR1 MNHNS, CDR2 SASEGT. The CDR3 consists of 17 residues. CDR3 protein: CASSEARHLLSGNTIYF. CDR3 DNA: TGTGCCAGCAGTGAAGCCAGACACCTTCTCTCTGGAAACACCATATATTTT.

The rearrangement joins TRBV9 to TRBJ1-1; 7 bases line up with TRBD1. Germline lookup yields CDR1 SGDLS and CDR2 YYNGEE. This CDR3 contains 16 residues. The junction had 12 bases not matched to a gene; V was cut back by 3 bases and J by 4 bases. Here the CDR3 reads CASSATSQGVFTEAFF. The CDR3 nucleotides are TGTGCCAGCAGCGCAACTAGTCAGGGGGTTTTCACTGAAGCTTTCTTT. Looking up the rest from reference TRBV9 and TRBJ1-1 gives the full variable domain: DSGVTQTPKHLITATGQRVTLRCSPRSGDLSVYWYQQSLDQGLQFLIQYYNGEERAKGNILERFSAQQFPDLHSELNLSSLELGDSALYFCASSATSQGVFTEAFFGQGTRLTVV.

The V and J genes are TRBV6-1 and TRBJ1-4, with 11 bases matching TRBD1. Germline assignment: CDR1 MNHNS and CDR2 SASEGT. V gave up 6 bases and J gave up 10 bases; unmatched junction bases: 7. The length of the CDR3 is 14 residues. The CDR3 region is CASSPGTGGVKLFF. The CDR3 DNA is TGTGCCAGCAGCCCCGGGACAGGGGGTGTAAAACTGTTTTTT.

The chain has TRBV2 and TRBJ1-2, with D unclear. CDR1 and CDR2 (germline): SNHLY, FYNNEI. There are 11 residues in the CDR3. Trimming removed 5 bases at V and 12 bases at J, with 13 bases between. CDR3 amino acids: CASSPGSSHTF. DNA of the CDR3: TGTGCCAGCAGTCCGGGATCCTCACACACCTTC. Full variable domain (remainder filled in from reference TRBV2 and TRBJ1-2): EPEVTQTPSHQVTQMGQEVILRCVPISNHLYFYWYRQILGQKVEFLVSFYNNEISEKSEIFDDQFSVERPDGSNFTLKIRSTKLEDSAMYFCASSPGSSHTFGSGTRLTVV.

The rearrangement links TRBV10-3 to TRBJ1-1; D is ambiguous. The CDR3 length is 12 residues. The germline V gene has CDR1 ENHRY and CDR2 SYGVKD. Trimming took 8 bases from V and 6 from J, leaving 13 bases between them. The CDR3 spells CAIRVTGAEAFF. CDR3 sequence (DNA): TGTGCCATCCGGGTTACGGGCGCTGAAGCTTTCTTT.

J is TRBJ2-1 and V is TRBV5-4; D is ambiguous. The germline V and J ends were trimmed by 0 bases and 9 bases, with 7 bases remaining between them. CDR3 length: 12 amino acids. Germline V lookup: CDR1 SGHNT, CDR2 YYREEE (reference sequence). The DNA of the CDR3 is TGTGCCAGCAGCTTGGAGGGAAGTGAGCAGTTCTTC. Amino acids: CASSLEGSEQFF. The full variable domain, its missing parts supplied by reference TRBV5-4 and TRBJ2-1, is ETGVTQSPTHLIKTRGQQVTLRCSSQSGHNTVSWYQQALGQGPQFIFQYYREEENGRGNFPPRFSGLQFPNYSSELNVNALELDDSALYLCASSLEGSEQFFGPGTRLTVL.

This clone was counted a single time. The J gene is TRBJ2-1, the V gene TRBV5-4; weak D call: TRBD2 (7 bases). The V end lost 4 bases, the J end lost 2 bases, and 13 bases lay between the germline ends. The germline CDR1 and CDR2 sequences are SGHNT and YYREEE (reference sequence). The CDR3 covers 15 residues. CDR3 sequence (DNA): TGTGCCAGCAGCACGGGAGGACAGCCCTACAATGAGCAGTTCTTC. It is translated as CASSTGGQPYNEQFF.

The chain uses TRBV11-2 and TRBJ2-3; TRBD2 is a possible D gene (6 bases). From germline, CDR1 is SGHAT and CDR2 FQNNGV. Trimming took 0 bases from V and 0 from J, leaving 13 bases between them. This CDR3 is built from 17 residues. CDR3 region: CASSLEVSGTSTDTQYF. As DNA, the CDR3 is TGTGCCAGCAGCTTAGAGGTCTCGGGGACTAGCACAGATACGCAGTATTTT.